The 25 T cell receptor beta chains presented below share a single source sample, sequenced in a study of blood T cell repertoires in COVID-19. Measured with immunoSEQ multiplex PCR; TCRdb has only the in-frame clones, and not every one. The sample lists 170,000 or so clones; around 86% were seen once. The sample taken for sequencing was peripheral blood. These receptors were obtained from an older woman with COVID-19, enrolled during active disease.

The rearrangement uses TRBV28 and TRBJ1-3; tentatively, D is TRBD1 (5 bases). Deletions cut 5 bases from V and 0 bases from J, with 8 bases between. This CDR3 spans 14 amino acids. The germline V gene encodes CDR1 MDHEN and CDR2 SYDVKM. The CDR3 nucleotides read TGTGCCAGCAGTACGACAGTCTCTGGAAACACCATATATTTT. It codes for CASSTTVSGNTIYF.

This clone appeared once. The rearrangement links TRBV30 to TRBJ2-1; TRBD2 agrees at 8 bases. CDR3 length equals 14 residues. V was pared by 0 bases and J by 9 bases, with 7 bases of the junction left unmatched. Germline CDR1 reads GTSNPN; CDR2 reads SVGIG (reference sequence). The CDR3 reads CAWSVGGLGSEQFF. The CDR3 DNA reads as TGTGCCTGGAGTGTAGGGGGACTAGGGAGTGAGCAGTTCTTC.

This chain joins TRBV6-2 or TRBV6-3 and TRBJ1-2; no firm D call. Germline V gene lookup returns CDR1 MNHEY and CDR2 SVGEGT. The CDR3 is 15 residues long. V dropped 2 bases and J dropped 3 bases, with 13 bases sitting between them. The DNA of the CDR3 is TGTGCCAGCAGTTACCCATCCGGGAGTTACTATGGCTACACCTTC. Its translation: CASSYPSGSYYGYTF.

The chain has TRBV19 and TRBJ1-2, with D maybe TRBD1 (6 bases). The CDR3 spans 15 residues. Per the germline V gene, CDR1 is LNHDA and CDR2 is SQIVND (reference sequence). The V end lost 8 bases, the J end lost 8 bases, and 24 bases lay between the germline ends. The CDR3 reads CASPLKAARQDGYTF. The CDR3 nucleotides are TGTGCCAGTCCCCTCAAGGCGGCCAGACAGGACGGCTACACCTTC. The variable domain in full, completed from reference TRBV19 and TRBJ1-2, reads DGGITQSPKYLFRKEGQNVTLSCEQNLNHDAMYWYRQDPGQGLRLIYYSQIVNDFQKGDIAEGYSVSREKKESFPLTVTSAQKNPTAFYLCASPLKAARQDGYTFGSGTRLTVV.

This chain joins TRBV11-2 and TRBJ2-3, with D possibly matching TRBD2 (6 bases). Germline V gene sequence: CDR1 SGHAT, CDR2 FQNNGV. V lost 5 bases to trimming and J lost 2 bases, with 14 bases between them. The CDR3 loop spans 15 amino acids. As DNA, the CDR3 is TGTGCCAGCAGCATGGGCGCTAGCGACACAGATACGCAGTATTTT. It translates to CASSMGASDTDTQYF. Drawing the rest from reference TRBV11-2 and TRBJ2-3, the complete variable domain is EAGVAQSPRYKIIEKRQSVAFWCNPISGHATLYWYQQILGQGPKLLIQFQNNGVVDDSQLPKDRFSAERLKGVDSTLKIQPAKLEDSAVYLCASSMGASDTDTQYFGPGTRLTVL.

The chain has TRBV6-5 and TRBJ2-5, with 8 bases that match TRBD1. J was trimmed by 1 base and V by 6 bases; bases with no gene match: 4. The CDR3 contains 14 residues. Germline lookup yields CDR1 MNHEY and CDR2 SVGAGI. CDR3 sequence reads: CASRRTGSQETQYF. DNA for the CDR3: TGTGCCAGCAGGAGGACAGGGTCCCAAGAGACCCAGTACTTC.

This clone came up many times. The chain joins TRBV6-2 or TRBV6-3 to TRBJ2-3; 8 bases agree with TRBD2. The CDR3 runs to 16 residues. CDR1 and CDR2 from the germline V gene are MNHEY and SVGEGT. Trimming removed 4 bases from V and 5 bases from J; junction bases left unmatched: 11. The CDR3 sequence: CASSLSGAGVQDTQYF. The DNA of the CDR3 is TGTGCCAGCAGTTTGTCAGGAGCGGGAGTGCAAGATACGCAGTATTTT.

This clone came up a few times. This rearrangement joins TRBV19 to TRBJ1-2; D perhaps matches TRBD1 (6 bases). Germline CDR1 is LNHDA and CDR2 is SQIVND (reference sequence). V was clipped by 3 bases and J by 3 bases, with 14 bases between them. This CDR3 comprises 15 residues. The CDR3 is CASSIRGQSDYGYTF. The CDR3 DNA reads TGTGCCAGTAGTATCCGAGGACAGAGCGACTATGGCTACACCTTC.

The chain is built from TRBV27 and TRBJ2-1, with 7 bases lining up with TRBD1. The V gene end was trimmed by 6 bases and the J gene end by 0 bases; junction bases not matched to a gene: 2. The CDR3 extends over 14 amino acids. Germline V lookup: CDR1 MNHEY, CDR2 SMNVEV (reference sequence). DNA of the CDR3: TGTGCCAGCAGACAGGGGAGCTCCTACAATGAGCAGTTCTTC. It codes for CASRQGSSYNEQFF.

The rearrangement joins TRBV7-3 to TRBJ2-1; 9 nucleotides match TRBD2. Germline CDR1 SGHTA, CDR2 FQGTGA. The trim removed 6 bases at V and 10 bases at J, leaving 10 bases unmatched. The CDR3 extends over 14 amino acids. The CDR3 loop reads CASRGSGTSTEQFF. In DNA, the CDR3 is TGTGCCAGCAGGGGAAGTGGGACTAGCACCGAGCAGTTCTTC.

The J gene is TRBJ1-2, the V gene TRBV29-1; 11 bases are a match to TRBD1. The CDR3 totals 13 residues. Looked up from germline, CDR1 is SQVTM and CDR2 is ANQGSEA. Unmatched junction bases numbered 6, after V lost 5 bases and J lost 7 bases. The CDR3 loop is CSVPGQGAGGYTF. The CDR3 DNA reads as TGCAGCGTTCCCGGACAGGGGGCGGGTGGCTACACCTTC.

The chain carries TRBV20-1 and TRBJ2-7; no clear D gene. The CDR3 length is 11 residues. Germline V CDR1 and CDR2: DFQATT, SNEGSKA (reference sequence). The germline V and J ends were trimmed by 6 bases and 4 bases, with 10 bases remaining between them. In nucleotides, the CDR3 is TGCAGTGCCTACGAACCATACGAGCAGTACTTC. Its protein is CSAYEPYEQYF.

The chain has TRBV6-2 or TRBV6-3 and TRBJ1-6; D is possibly TRBD1 (6 bases). CDR3 length: 14 amino acids. Trimming removed 6 bases at V and 7 bases at J, with 13 bases between. Per the germline V gene, CDR1 is MNHEY and CDR2 is SVGEGT. The CDR3: CASSLTGLNSPLHF. CDR3 nucleotide sequence: TGTGCCAGCAGCTTGACAGGCCTAAATTCACCCCTCCACTTT.

This clone appeared a few times. The V gene is TRBV19, the J gene TRBJ2-7; 7 bases align to TRBD2. J lost 10 bases, V lost 5 bases, and 17 bases had no gene match. The V gene's germline CDR1 is LNHDA and CDR2 SQIVND (reference sequence). This CDR3 has 15 amino acids. In nucleotides, the CDR3 is TGTGCCAGTAGTCCGTTCCGGGGGAGGGCGACGAGTCAGTACTTC. Translation gives CASSPFRGRATSQYF. Variable domain in full (rest from reference TRBV19 and TRBJ2-7): DGGITQSPKYLFRKEGQNVTLSCEQNLNHDAMYWYRQDPGQGLRLIYYSQIVNDFQKGDIAEGYSVSREKKESFPLTVTSAQKNPTAFYLCASSPFRGRATSQYFGPGTRLTVT.

The chain joins TRBV6-5 to TRBJ1-5; D remains unclear. V gave up 6 bases and J gave up 0 bases, with 12 bases separating them. CDR3 length: 15 residues. Germline V gene lookup returns CDR1 MNHEY and CDR2 SVGAGI. CDR3 in DNA: TGTGCCAGCAGACCGGAGGGTGGTAGCAATCAGCCCCAGCATTTT. It yields the protein CASRPEGGSNQPQHF.

CDR3 DNA sequence: TGTGCCACCAGTGTATCCGGAGCTCAGCCCCAGCATTTT. Translated, it gives CATSVSGAQPQHF. V and J are TRBV24-1 and TRBJ1-5; no clear D. V gave up 5 bases and J gave up 6 bases, with 10 bases separating them. The CDR3 consists of 13 residues. The germline CDR1 and CDR2 sequences are KGHDR and SFDVKD.

The rearrangement uses TRBV3-1 (or the pseudogene TRBV3-2) and TRBJ1-2, with D perhaps matching TRBD1 (5 bases). Germline loops: CDR1 LGHDT, CDR2 YNNKEL (reference sequence). The V end lost 2 bases, the J end lost 4 bases, and 14 bases lay between the germline ends. This CDR3 has 15 residues. Here the CDR3 reads CASSQRVDSIYGYTF. The CDR3 nucleotides read TGTGCCAGCAGCCAACGGGTAGACAGTATCTATGGCTACACCTTC.

At least ten counts were recorded for this clone. The genes are TRBV3-1 (or the pseudogene TRBV3-2) and TRBJ1-2; D is undetermined. This CDR3 has 13 amino acids. Germline lookup yields CDR1 LGHDT and CDR2 YNNKEL (reference sequence). The V end was cut by 10 bases, the J end by 3 bases, with 15 bases between. CDR3 loop: CAIWGGNHYGYTF. CDR3 bases: TGTGCCATTTGGGGAGGGAATCACTATGGCTACACCTTC.

This chain links TRBV5-1 with TRBJ1-4, with 8 bases fitting TRBD1. This CDR3 region has 19 residues. The trim removed 0 bases at V and 0 bases at J, leaving 10 bases unmatched. The germline gives CDR1 SGHRS, CDR2 YFSETQ. CDR3 residues: CASSLGGTGAGSTNEKLFF. The DNA of the CDR3 is TGCGCCAGCAGCTTGGGGGGGACAGGTGCCGGGTCAACTAATGAAAAACTGTTTTTT.

The chain carries TRBV5-4 and TRBJ2-4, with 10 nucleotides matching TRBD1. CDR1 and CDR2 (germline): SGHNT, YYREEE (reference sequence). Trimming took 4 bases from V and 5 from J; bases not matched to a gene: 6. The CDR3 spans 15 residues. CDR3 coding DNA: TGTGCCAGCAGCAAATCGGGACAGGGGCAAAACATTCAGTACTTC. This gives the protein CASSKSGQGQNIQYF.

This clone was detected only a few times. The chain links TRBV12-3 or TRBV12-4 to TRBJ1-1, with no clear D. The CDR3 runs 13 residues. The germline V and J ends were trimmed by 2 bases and 1 base, with 5 bases remaining between them. The CDR3 DNA reads TGTGCCAGCAGTTTACAGGCGAACACTGAAGCTTTCTTT. It codes for CASSLQANTEAFF.

The chain couples TRBV30 to TRBJ1-5; D might be TRBD1 (6 bases). V was shortened by 2 bases and J by 3 bases, with 14 bases between the two germline ends. The CDR3 is made up of 15 amino acids. From germline, CDR1 is GTSNPN and CDR2 SVGIG (reference sequence). The DNA of the CDR3 is TGTGCCTGGAGTACAGGGAGTAGTGCCAATCAGCCCCAGCATTTT. Protein: CAWSTGSSANQPQHF. Looking up the rest from reference TRBV30 and TRBJ1-5 gives the full variable domain: SQTIHQWPATLVQPVGSPLSLECTVEGTSNPNLYWYRQAAGRGLQLLFYSVGIGQISSEVPQNLSASRPQDRQFILSSKKLLLSDSGFYLCAWSTGSSANQPQHFGDGTRLSIL.

The CDR3 spells CASRPGQSYGYTF. The CDR3 DNA sequence: TGTGCCAGCAGACCGGGACAGTCTTATGGCTACACCTTC. The chain joins TRBV2 to TRBJ1-2; TRBD1 matches at 7 bases. The CDR3 has 13 residues. Germline loops: CDR1 SNHLY, CDR2 FYNNEI. Germline trimming cut 6 bases from V and 5 bases from J; bases unmatched to any gene: 6. Variable domain in full (rest from reference TRBV2 and TRBJ1-2): EPEVTQTPSHQVTQMGQEVILRCVPISNHLYFYWYRQILGQKVEFLVSFYNNEISEKSEIFDDQFSVERPDGSNFTLKIRSTKLEDSAMYFCASRPGQSYGYTFGSGTRLTVV.

V gene TRBV7-9 combines with J gene TRBJ2-1, with a possible D match to TRBD1 (6 bases). CDR3 length equals 16 residues. Looked up from germline, CDR1 is SEHNR and CDR2 is FQNEAQ (reference sequence). With 7 bases removed from V and 4 bases from J, the gap between germline ends came to 20 bases. This CDR3 reads CASIPPQTGYYNEQFF. In DNA, the CDR3 is TGTGCCAGCATCCCCCCGCAGACAGGATATTACAATGAGCAGTTCTTC.

The V gene is TRBV7-2, the J gene TRBJ2-3, with 16 bases matching TRBD2. Trimming took 4 bases from V and 5 from J; bases not matched to a gene: 12. Germline CDR1 reads SGHTA; CDR2 reads FQGNSA. This CDR3 region has 19 residues. The DNA for the CDR3 is TGTGCCAGCAGCTCGGGACTAGCGGGAGGGAGGCTTCGGGGAGATACGCAGTATTTT. It codes for CASSSGLAGGRLRGDTQYF.